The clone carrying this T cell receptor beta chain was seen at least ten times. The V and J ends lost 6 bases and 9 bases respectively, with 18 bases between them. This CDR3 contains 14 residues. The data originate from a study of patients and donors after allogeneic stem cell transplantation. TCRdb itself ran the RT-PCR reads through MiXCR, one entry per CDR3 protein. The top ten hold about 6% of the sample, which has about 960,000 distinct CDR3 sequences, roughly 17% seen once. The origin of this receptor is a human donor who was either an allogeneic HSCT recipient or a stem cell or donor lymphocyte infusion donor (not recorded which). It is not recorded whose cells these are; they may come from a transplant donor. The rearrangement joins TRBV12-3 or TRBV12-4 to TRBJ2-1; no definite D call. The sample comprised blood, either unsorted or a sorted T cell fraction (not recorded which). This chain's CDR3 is CASSRTDGFSEQFF. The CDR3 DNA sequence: TGTGCCAGCAGCAGAACTGACGGTTTTTCTGAGCAGTTCTTC.